The 2 T cell receptor beta chains below come from one sample, sequenced in a study of PD-L1 blockade in urothelial cancer. Assay: immunoSEQ multiplex PCR; the TCRdb copy retains only in-frame clones and omits some. The sample lists tens of thousands of clones, approximately 78% occurring once. Time point described: pretreatment peripheral blood. The source was PBMCs, collected around atezolizumab (anti-PD-L1) treatment. The receptors originated from a man between 65 and 79 years old with urothelial cancer.

V is TRBV7-6 and J is TRBJ2-7; D perhaps matches TRBD2 (5 bases). The CDR3 runs to 14 residues. V was trimmed by 2 bases and J by 3 bases, leaving 11 bases between them. From germline, CDR1 is SGHVS and CDR2 FNYEAQ. In DNA form, the CDR3 reads TGTGCCAGCAGCTTAAGGGTGGGAGACTACGAGCAGTACTTC. Translated: CASSLRVGDYEQYF.

This chain joins TRBV11-2 and TRBJ2-1; 8 bases are shared with TRBD1. This CDR3 region has 16 residues. The trim removed 4 bases at V and 7 bases at J, leaving 12 bases unmatched. The germline gives CDR1 SGHAT, CDR2 FQNNGV. CDR3 protein: CASSWIPGQVNNEQFF. CDR3 sequence (DNA): TGTGCCAGCAGCTGGATACCGGGACAGGTGAATAATGAGCAGTTCTTC.